Listed below are T cell receptor beta chains from one sample, sequenced in a study of cytomegalovirus exposure and HLA in healthy donors. The table came from immunoSEQ multiplex PCR; TCRdb's copy has only in-frame clones and leaves some out. The table has about 160,000 clones, approximately 76% seen once. The sample taken for sequencing was PBMCs. The receptor source for this set is a man aged 60 to 69 in good health and CMV-seronegative. Both conserved end residues are part of each CDR3. A D gene is named only where the DNA matches it firmly. Expanded clones are given a class, and other clones once, few, many or no size at all.

clone size: few
J gene: TRBJ2-2
D gene: NA
V gene: TRBV7-9
CDR3 protein: CASSLLQSNTGELFF
CDR3 DNA: TGTGCCAGCAGCTTACTGCAGTCGAACACCGGGGAGCTGTTTTTT

clone size: NA
J gene: TRBJ2-1
D gene: NA
V gene: TRBV29-1
CDR3 protein: CSVEDRLAATYNEQFF
CDR3 DNA: TGCAGCGTTGAAGACAGATTAGCGGCTACCTACAATGAGCAGTTCTTC

clone size: NA
J gene: TRBJ2-1
D gene: NA
V gene: TRBV7-9
CDR3 protein: CSSSSYNEQFF
CDR3 DNA: TGTTCCAGCTCTAGCTACAATGAGCAGTTCTTC

clone size: NA
J gene: TRBJ1-5
D gene: TRBD1
V gene: TRBV18
CDR3 protein: CASSPGTASNQPQHF
CDR3 DNA: TGTGCCAGCTCACCAGGGACAGCTAGCAATCAGCCCCAGCATTTT

clone size: NA
J gene: TRBJ1-2
D gene: NA
V gene: TRBV6-6
CDR3 protein: CASSPAPGYYGYTF
CDR3 DNA: TGTGCCAGCAGTCCCGCGCCCGGGTACTATGGCTACACCTTC

clone size: NA
J gene: TRBJ1-5
D gene: TRBD1
V gene: TRBV19
CDR3 protein: CASSVTGIENQPQHF
CDR3 DNA: TGTGCCAGTAGTGTGACAGGGATCGAGAATCAGCCCCAGCATTTT

clone size: NA
J gene: TRBJ2-2
D gene: NA
V gene: TRBV30
CDR3 protein: CAWNEAVRTGELFF
CDR3 DNA: TGTGCCTGGAATGAGGCCGTCCGGACCGGGGAGCTGTTTTTT

clone size: NA
J gene: TRBJ2-5
D gene: TRBD2
V gene: TRBV6-5
CDR3 protein: CASSRTRRETQYF
CDR3 DNA: TGTGCCAGCAGTCGGACTAGGCGCGAGACCCAGTACTTC

clone size: NA
J gene: TRBJ1-2
D gene: TRBD1
V gene: TRBV6-5
CDR3 protein: CASSLQGQAIGYTF
CDR3 DNA: TGTGCCAGCAGCCTACAGGGACAGGCAATAGGCTACACCTTC

clone size: NA
J gene: TRBJ2-3
D gene: NA
V gene: TRBV11-3
CDR3 protein: CASSLEGSTDTQYF
CDR3 DNA: TGTGCCAGCAGCTTGGAGGGGAGTACAGATACGCAGTATTTT